These T cell receptor beta chains were read from a single sample in a study of blood T cell repertoires in COVID-19. TCRdb keeps only in-frame clones here, not all; method: immunoSEQ multiplex PCR. Among 200,000 to 250,000 clones listed, 86% were seen once. The sequenced sample consisted of peripheral blood. These receptors all stem from a man in his thirties or forties who had recovered from COVID-19. CDR3s include the opening cysteine and the closing phenylalanine or tryptophan. A D gene is named only where the DNA matches it firmly. Size is omitted from some rows. Given values are once, few, many or a class for expanded clones.

cdr3_length: 15; j_call: TRBJ2-7; clone_size: .; v_call: TRBV5-4; d_call: TRBD2; cdr3_nt: TGTGCCAGCAGCTATAGCGGGGGGGCCGGGTACGAGCAGTACTTC; cdr3_aa: CASSYSGGAGYEQYF
cdr3_length: 15; j_call: TRBJ1-5; clone_size: .; v_call: TRBV18; d_call: TRBD1; cdr3_nt: TGTGCCAGCTCACAGGGACAGGGCTGGTACCAGCCCCAGCATTTT; cdr3_aa: CASSQGQGWYQPQHF
cdr3_length: 15; j_call: TRBJ1-1; clone_size: few; v_call: TRBV6-5; d_call: TRBD1; cdr3_nt: TGTGCCAGCAGTTATCAGGGGGCAAGGAACACTGAAGCTTTCTTT; cdr3_aa: CASSYQGARNTEAFF
cdr3_length: 13; j_call: TRBJ2-3; clone_size: .; v_call: TRBV30; d_call: .; cdr3_nt: TGTGCCTGGAGTGCCAGGGGCACAGATACGCAGTATTTT; cdr3_aa: CAWSARGTDTQYF
cdr3_length: 14; j_call: TRBJ1-5; clone_size: many; v_call: TRBV6-5; d_call: .; cdr3_nt: TGTGCCAGCAGTTACAGCTTTAGCAATCAGCCCCAGCATTTT; cdr3_aa: CASSYSFSNQPQHF
cdr3_length: 16; j_call: TRBJ1-2; clone_size: .; v_call: TRBV10-3; d_call: .; cdr3_nt: TGTGCCATCAGTGAGTCGATCGGCAGGCAGGGGCATGGCTACACCTTC; cdr3_aa: CAISESIGRQGHGYTF
cdr3_length: 14; j_call: TRBJ1-6; clone_size: .; v_call: TRBV30; d_call: TRBD1; cdr3_nt: TGTGCCTGGAGTGTGGGGACAGGAGATTCACCCCTCCACTTT; cdr3_aa: CAWSVGTGDSPLHF
cdr3_length: 12; j_call: TRBJ2-3; clone_size: .; v_call: TRBV9; d_call: TRBD1; cdr3_nt: TGTGCCAGCAGCATGCCCGGGACAGTAGTGTATTTT; cdr3_aa: CASSMPGTVVYF
cdr3_length: 14; j_call: TRBJ2-2; clone_size: .; v_call: TRBV19; d_call: TRBD1; cdr3_nt: TGTGCCAGTACCCCGGACAGGGCCTCCGGGGAGCTGTTTTTT; cdr3_aa: CASTPDRASGELFF
cdr3_length: 11; j_call: TRBJ2-3; clone_size: .; v_call: TRBV12-3/TRBV12-4; d_call: .; cdr3_nt: TGTGCCAGCAGGGAGGGGGCTACGCAGTATTTT; cdr3_aa: CASREGATQYF
cdr3_length: 15; j_call: TRBJ1-4; clone_size: .; v_call: TRBV30; d_call: .; cdr3_nt: TGTGCCTGGAGTGAATGGGCCGCAACTAATGAAAAACTGTTTTTT; cdr3_aa: CAWSEWAATNEKLFF
cdr3_length: 15; j_call: TRBJ1-3; clone_size: many; v_call: TRBV27; d_call: .; cdr3_nt: TGTGCCAGCAGTTTACAGGGGAGCTCTGGAAACACCATATATTTT; cdr3_aa: CASSLQGSSGNTIYF
cdr3_length: 13; j_call: TRBJ2-7; clone_size: once; v_call: TRBV11-2; d_call: .; cdr3_nt: TGTGCCAGCAGCATCGCCGGGGGCTACGAGCAGTACTTC; cdr3_aa: CASSIAGGYEQYF
cdr3_length: 16; j_call: TRBJ2-2; clone_size: .; v_call: TRBV11-2; d_call: .; cdr3_nt: TGTGCCAGCAGCTTGGGACATATTATAACAACCGGGGAGCTGTTTTTT; cdr3_aa: CASSLGHIITTGELFF
cdr3_length: 13; j_call: TRBJ2-6; clone_size: .; v_call: TRBV5-1; d_call: .; cdr3_nt: TGCGCCAGCAGGAGCTCTGGGGCCAACGTCCTGACTTTC; cdr3_aa: CASRSSGANVLTF
cdr3_length: 17; j_call: TRBJ2-2; clone_size: once; v_call: TRBV4-2; d_call: TRBD2; cdr3_nt: TGTGCCAGCAGCCAAGAACGAGGCGGGGGGTTCACCGGGGAGCTGTTTTTT; cdr3_aa: CASSQERGGGFTGELFF
cdr3_length: 18; j_call: TRBJ1-1; clone_size: .; v_call: TRBV7-9; d_call: TRBD1; cdr3_nt: TGTGCCAGCAGCTTAGGACTGCAGGGGGCCAATCCGAACACTGAAGCTTTCTTT; cdr3_aa: CASSLGLQGANPNTEAFF
cdr3_length: 13; j_call: TRBJ1-2; clone_size: .; v_call: TRBV30; d_call: .; cdr3_nt: TGTGCCTGGAGTGTACTAGGGAGCTATGGCTACACCTTC; cdr3_aa: CAWSVLGSYGYTF
cdr3_length: 13; j_call: TRBJ1-2; clone_size: .; v_call: TRBV5-4; d_call: TRBD1; cdr3_nt: TGTGCCAGCAGCGACCCAACAGGGGATGGCTACACCTTC; cdr3_aa: CASSDPTGDGYTF
cdr3_length: 14; j_call: TRBJ2-7; clone_size: .; v_call: TRBV15; d_call: .; cdr3_nt: TGTGCCACCAGCAGAGATGCGGGGTCCTACGAGCAGTACTTC; cdr3_aa: CATSRDAGSYEQYF
cdr3_length: 15; j_call: TRBJ2-7; clone_size: .; v_call: TRBV9; d_call: .; cdr3_nt: TGTGCCAGCAGCGTAGTTGGGGGGGGCGGCTACGAGCAGTACTTC; cdr3_aa: CASSVVGGGGYEQYF
cdr3_length: 15; j_call: TRBJ2-3; clone_size: .; v_call: TRBV29-1; d_call: .; cdr3_nt: TGCAGCGTTGCAGCTTTGAACAGGTCCACAGATACGCAGTATTTT; cdr3_aa: CSVAALNRSTDTQYF
cdr3_length: 17; j_call: TRBJ2-2; clone_size: .; v_call: TRBV5-1; d_call: .; cdr3_nt: TGCGCCAGCAGCCCCTACAGGGAAGCGATCTTCACCGGGGAGCTGTTTTTT; cdr3_aa: CASSPYREAIFTGELFF
cdr3_length: 17; j_call: TRBJ1-5; clone_size: .; v_call: TRBV9; d_call: .; cdr3_nt: TGTGCCAGCAGCGTAGGCCAGGGGATAGGTAGCAATCAGCCCCAGCATTTT; cdr3_aa: CASSVGQGIGSNQPQHF
cdr3_length: 12; j_call: TRBJ1-2; clone_size: .; v_call: TRBV11-2; d_call: .; cdr3_nt: TGTGCCAGCAGCTTGACAGGCAACGGCTACACCTTC; cdr3_aa: CASSLTGNGYTF
cdr3_length: 14; j_call: TRBJ1-3; clone_size: .; v_call: TRBV27; d_call: .; cdr3_nt: TGTGCCAGCAGGCCCTCCCGGGCTGGAAACACCATATATTTT; cdr3_aa: CASRPSRAGNTIYF
cdr3_length: 15; j_call: TRBJ2-7; clone_size: .; v_call: TRBV11-3; d_call: .; cdr3_nt: TGTGCCAGCAGCTTAGGGAGGGCAGAGGCGGTCGAGCAGTACTTC; cdr3_aa: CASSLGRAEAVEQYF
cdr3_length: 13; j_call: TRBJ2-7; clone_size: once; v_call: TRBV15; d_call: TRBD1; cdr3_nt: TGTGCCACCACCTTAGACAGGGGGCATGAGCAGTACTTC; cdr3_aa: CATTLDRGHEQYF
cdr3_length: 16; j_call: TRBJ2-1; clone_size: .; v_call: TRBV4-3; d_call: .; cdr3_nt: TGCGCCAGCAGCCAAGAGGGAAACAGGGCCTTTGATGAGCAGTTCTTC; cdr3_aa: CASSQEGNRAFDEQFF
cdr3_length: 15; j_call: TRBJ1-2; clone_size: .; v_call: TRBV27; d_call: .; cdr3_nt: TGTGCCAGCAGTAAATCCCGGCCAGGTGGTGGGGGCTACACCTTC; cdr3_aa: CASSKSRPGGGGYTF
cdr3_length: 15; j_call: TRBJ2-1; clone_size: .; v_call: TRBV29-1; d_call: .; cdr3_nt: TGCAGCGTTGGGGTAGCGATGAGCTCCTACAATGAGCAGTTCTTC; cdr3_aa: CSVGVAMSSYNEQFF
cdr3_length: 18; j_call: TRBJ2-5; clone_size: once; v_call: TRBV7-9; d_call: TRBD2; cdr3_nt: TGTGCCAGCCCAAAAAAGCGGGGGGGCCTTTTTTCTTGGGAGACCCAGTACTTC; cdr3_aa: CASPKKRGGLFSWETQYF
cdr3_length: 13; j_call: TRBJ1-2; clone_size: .; v_call: TRBV6-5; d_call: .; cdr3_nt: TGTGCCAGCAGCTGGGACTGGAACTATGGCTACACCTTC; cdr3_aa: CASSWDWNYGYTF
cdr3_length: 13; j_call: TRBJ2-7; clone_size: once; v_call: TRBV27; d_call: .; cdr3_nt: TGTGCCAGCAGTTTACACAGGGTCTACGAGCAGTACTTC; cdr3_aa: CASSLHRVYEQYF
cdr3_length: 13; j_call: TRBJ1-5; clone_size: .; v_call: TRBV7-2; d_call: .; cdr3_nt: TGTGCCAGCAGCTTAACTCGGGGTCAGCCCCAGCATTTT; cdr3_aa: CASSLTRGQPQHF